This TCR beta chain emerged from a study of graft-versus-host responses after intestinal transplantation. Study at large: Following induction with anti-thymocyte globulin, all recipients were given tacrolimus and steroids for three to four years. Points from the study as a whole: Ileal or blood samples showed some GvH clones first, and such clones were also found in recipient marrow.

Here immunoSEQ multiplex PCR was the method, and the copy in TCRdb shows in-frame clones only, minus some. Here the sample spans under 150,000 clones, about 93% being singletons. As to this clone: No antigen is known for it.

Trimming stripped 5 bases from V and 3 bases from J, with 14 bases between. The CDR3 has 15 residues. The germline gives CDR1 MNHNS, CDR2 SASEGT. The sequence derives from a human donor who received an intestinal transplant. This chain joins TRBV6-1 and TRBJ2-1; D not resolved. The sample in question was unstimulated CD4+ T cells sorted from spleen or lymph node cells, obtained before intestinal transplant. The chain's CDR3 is CASSKDPGVYNEQFF. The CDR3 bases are TGTGCCAGCAGTAAGGACCCTGGGGTCTACAATGAGCAGTTCTTC.